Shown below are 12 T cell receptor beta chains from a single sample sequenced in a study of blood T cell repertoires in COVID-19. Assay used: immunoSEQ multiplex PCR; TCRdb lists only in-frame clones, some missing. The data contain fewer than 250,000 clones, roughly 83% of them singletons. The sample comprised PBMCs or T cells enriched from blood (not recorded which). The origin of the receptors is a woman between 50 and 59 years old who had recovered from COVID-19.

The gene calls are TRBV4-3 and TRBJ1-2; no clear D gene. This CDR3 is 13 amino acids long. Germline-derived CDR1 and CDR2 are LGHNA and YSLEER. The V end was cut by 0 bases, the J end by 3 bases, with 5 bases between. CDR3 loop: CASSQDPDYGYTF. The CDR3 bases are TGCGCCAGCAGCCAAGACCCAGACTATGGCTACACCTTC.

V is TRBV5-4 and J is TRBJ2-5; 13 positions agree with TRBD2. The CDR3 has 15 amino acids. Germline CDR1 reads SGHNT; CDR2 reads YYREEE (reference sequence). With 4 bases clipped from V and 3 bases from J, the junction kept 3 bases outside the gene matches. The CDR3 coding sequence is TGTGCCAGCAGCAGGACTAGCGGGAGTGAAGAGACCCAGTACTTC. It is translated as CASSRTSGSEETQYF.

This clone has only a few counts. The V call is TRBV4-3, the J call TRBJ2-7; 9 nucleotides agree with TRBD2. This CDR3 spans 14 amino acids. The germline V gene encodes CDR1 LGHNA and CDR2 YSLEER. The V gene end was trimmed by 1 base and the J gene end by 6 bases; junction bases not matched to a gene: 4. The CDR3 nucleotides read TGCGCCAGCAGCCAAGTTTCTAGCGGGGCCGAGCAGTACTTC. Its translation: CASSQVSSGAEQYF.

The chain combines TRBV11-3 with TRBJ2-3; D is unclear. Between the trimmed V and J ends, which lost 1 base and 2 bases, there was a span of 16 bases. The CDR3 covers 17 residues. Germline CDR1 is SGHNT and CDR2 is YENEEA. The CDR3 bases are TGTGCCAGCAGCTTAGGTCAGGCGACCGCTTTCACAGATACGCAGTATTTT. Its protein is CASSLGQATAFTDTQYF.

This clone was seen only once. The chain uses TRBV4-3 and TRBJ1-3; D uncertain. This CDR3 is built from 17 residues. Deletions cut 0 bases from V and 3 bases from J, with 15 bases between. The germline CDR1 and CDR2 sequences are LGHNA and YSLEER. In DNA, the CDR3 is TGCGCCAGCAGCCAAGATAGGCCACTCCTAGGTGGAAACACCATATATTTT. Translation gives CASSQDRPLLGGNTIYF.

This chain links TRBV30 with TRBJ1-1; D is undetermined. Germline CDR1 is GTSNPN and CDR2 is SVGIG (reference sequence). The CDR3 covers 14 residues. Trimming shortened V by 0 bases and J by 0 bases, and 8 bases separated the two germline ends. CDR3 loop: CAWSVLGMNTEAFF. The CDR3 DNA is TGTGCCTGGAGTGTACTAGGGATGAACACTGAAGCTTTCTTT.

CDR3 protein: CAWSAQGDQPQHF. Written as DNA, the CDR3 is TGTGCCTGGAGTGCGCAGGGGGATCAGCCCCAGCATTTT. This rearrangement joins TRBV30 to TRBJ1-5; TRBD1 aligns across 7 bases. J gave up 5 bases and V 1 base, and 2 bases lay outside the gene matches. CDR1 and CDR2 (germline): GTSNPN, SVGIG (reference sequence). The CDR3 totals 13 residues. Complete variable domain (other parts from reference TRBV30 and TRBJ1-5): SQTIHQWPATLVQPVGSPLSLECTVEGTSNPNLYWYRQAAGRGLQLLFYSVGIGQISSEVPQNLSASRPQDRQFILSSKKLLLSDSGFYLCAWSAQGDQPQHFGDGTRLSIL.

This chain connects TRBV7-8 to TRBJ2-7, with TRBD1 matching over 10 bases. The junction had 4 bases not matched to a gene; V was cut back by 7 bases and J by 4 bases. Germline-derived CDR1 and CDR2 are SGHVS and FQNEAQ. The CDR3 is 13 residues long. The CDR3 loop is CASTDRGGYEQYF. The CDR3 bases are TGTGCCAGCACGGACAGGGGGGGATACGAGCAGTACTTC.

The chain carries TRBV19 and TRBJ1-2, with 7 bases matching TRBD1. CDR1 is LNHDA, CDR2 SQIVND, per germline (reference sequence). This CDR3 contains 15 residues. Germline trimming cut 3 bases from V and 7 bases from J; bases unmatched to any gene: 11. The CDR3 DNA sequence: TGTGCCAGTAGTATTCGAGGCCAGGGGGGATTTGGCTACACCTTC. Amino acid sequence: CASSIRGQGGFGYTF.

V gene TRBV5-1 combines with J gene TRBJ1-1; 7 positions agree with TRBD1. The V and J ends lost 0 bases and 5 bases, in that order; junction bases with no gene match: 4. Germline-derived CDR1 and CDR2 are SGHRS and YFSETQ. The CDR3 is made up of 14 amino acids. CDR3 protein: CASSLGQGETEAFF. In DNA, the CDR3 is TGCGCCAGCAGCTTGGGACAGGGAGAAACTGAAGCTTTCTTT.

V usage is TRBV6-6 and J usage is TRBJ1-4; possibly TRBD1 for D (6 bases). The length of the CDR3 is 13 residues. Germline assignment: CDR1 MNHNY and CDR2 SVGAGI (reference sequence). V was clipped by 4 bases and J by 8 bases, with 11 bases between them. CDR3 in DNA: TGTGCCAGCAGTTTAGACAGGAGGGAAAAACTGTTTTTT. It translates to CASSLDRREKLFF.

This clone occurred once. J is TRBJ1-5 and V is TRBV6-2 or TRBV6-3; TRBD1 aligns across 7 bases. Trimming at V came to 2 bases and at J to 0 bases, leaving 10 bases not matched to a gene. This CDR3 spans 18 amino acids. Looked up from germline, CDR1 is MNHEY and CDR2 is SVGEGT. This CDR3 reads CASSYDGTDLYSNQPQHF. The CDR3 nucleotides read TGTGCCAGCAGTTACGACGGGACAGATCTTTATAGCAATCAGCCCCAGCATTTT.